The TCR beta chain described here comes from a study of cytomegalovirus exposure and HLA in healthy donors. The PCR employed 60 Vbeta primers together with 13 Jbeta primers. Original handling: Roughly 80 million unique TCR beta chains, about 11 million of them shared, were counted by a later analysis. TCRdb's copy holds only in-frame clones and misses some; the assay was immunoSEQ multiplex PCR. The V and J calls and the clone size are those of that table, but D and trimming were determined from the DNA. This table holds approximately 140,000 clones, less than 80% found once. The sequenced sample consisted of PBMCs. The TCR was taken from a woman aged 45-65 years in good health and CMV-seropositive.

This chain's CDR3 is CATSLQGSAEAFF. The CDR3 DNA reads as TGTGCCACCTCATTACAGGGGTCGGCTGAAGCTTTCTTT. The V call is TRBV6-5, the J call TRBJ1-1; 7 nucleotides agree with TRBD1. The CDR3 consists of 13 residues. The V gene's germline CDR1 is MNHEY and CDR2 SVGAGI. V lost 10 bases and J lost 6; bases outside the gene matches: 11.